Below are 7 T cell receptor beta chains sequenced from a single sample in a study of CD8+ T cells in alopecia areata. Isolated RNA was reverse transcribed into cDNA used as the sequencing template. Sequencing was performed with immunoSEQ multiplex PCR; in TCRdb, only in-frame clones are kept and a portion is missing. This table has 150,000 to 160,000 clones, around half appearing once. Here the sequenced sample was CD8+ T cells sorted from blood, taken at week 0. These receptors originate from a human donor with alopecia areata.

The chain is built from TRBV25-1 and TRBJ1-1; D unresolved. Germline V gene lookup returns CDR1 MGHDK and CDR2 SYGVNS. This CDR3 spans 15 amino acids. V lost 4 bases and J 2 bases, leaving 14 bases between the germline ends. CDR3 coding DNA: TGTGCCAGCAGTGGACACGCGGATATAAACACTGAAGCTTTCTTT. Amino acid sequence: CASSGHADINTEAFF. Supplemented by reference TRBV25-1 and TRBJ1-1, the full variable domain reads EADIYQTPRYLVIGTGKKITLECSQTMGHDKMYWYQQDPGMELHLIHYSYGVNSTEKGDLSSESTVSRIRTEHFPLTLESARPSHTSQYLCASSGHADINTEAFFGQGTRLTVV.

The chain links TRBV2 to TRBJ1-5; D unclear. The length of the CDR3 is 17 residues. Germline CDR1 is SNHLY and CDR2 is FYNNEI. Trimming stripped 3 bases from V and 0 bases from J, with 15 bases between. This CDR3 reads CASSDILIKDSNQPQHF. The CDR3, as DNA: TGTGCCAGCAGTGATATTCTCATAAAAGATAGCAATCAGCCCCAGCATTTT. The whole variable domain, remainder taken from reference TRBV2 and TRBJ1-5, is EPEVTQTPSHQVTQMGQEVILRCVPISNHLYFYWYRQILGQKVEFLVSFYNNEISEKSEIFDDQFSVERPDGSNFTLKIRSTKLEDSAMYFCASSDILIKDSNQPQHFGDGTRLSIL.

The rearrangement uses TRBV30 and TRBJ1-1; 9 nucleotides match TRBD1. Trimming cost V 2 bases and J 8 bases; bases outside gene matches: 15. The CDR3 is 16 residues long. Looked up from germline, CDR1 is GTSNPN and CDR2 is SVGIG (reference sequence). The CDR3 DNA follows: TGTGCCTGGAGTAAAAGTCCGGGACAGGGATCGTACGAAGCTTTCTTT. Amino acids: CAWSKSPGQGSYEAFF.

This clone was detected only a few times. The rearrangement links TRBV27 to TRBJ2-1; D could derive from TRBD1 or TRBD2 (7 bases each). Germline lookup yields CDR1 MNHEY and CDR2 SMNVEV (reference sequence). V dropped 5 bases and J dropped 4 bases, with 18 bases sitting between them. CDR3 length: 16 amino acids. DNA of the CDR3: TGTGCCAGCAGTCAGAAGCGGGACAGAGATTACAATGAGCAGTTCTTC. It yields the protein CASSQKRDRDYNEQFF.

In this sample, this clone turned up a few times. V usage is TRBV12-5 and J usage is TRBJ2-1; D is unclear. The germline V gene encodes CDR1 LGHNT and CDR2 FRNRAP. This CDR3 region has 12 residues. V shed 2 bases and J shed 15 bases, with 14 bases lying between them. The CDR3 sequence is CASGLSLQQLFF. Written as DNA, the CDR3 is TGTGCTAGTGGTTTGTCCCTCCAACAGCTGTTCTTC.

Only a few counts were recorded for this clone. The DNA of the CDR3 is TGTGCCAGCAGCCCGACAGGGAGTGGCTACACCTTC. Residues: CASSPTGSGYTF. The rearrangement uses TRBV7-9 and TRBJ1-2; 7 bases agree with TRBD1. CDR1 and CDR2 from the germline V gene are SEHNR and FQNEAQ (reference sequence). This CDR3 spans 12 amino acids. Trimming removed 5 bases from V and 7 bases from J; junction bases left unmatched: 4.

The rearrangement links TRBV30 to TRBJ1-1; the D is unclear. The germline CDR1 and CDR2 sequences are GTSNPN and SVGIG (reference sequence). V shed 0 bases and J shed 8 bases, with 10 bases lying between them. The length of the CDR3 is 12 residues. CDR3 sequence (DNA): TGTGCCTGGAGTGTCGACCGCTACGAAGCTTTCTTT. It is translated as CAWSVDRYEAFF.